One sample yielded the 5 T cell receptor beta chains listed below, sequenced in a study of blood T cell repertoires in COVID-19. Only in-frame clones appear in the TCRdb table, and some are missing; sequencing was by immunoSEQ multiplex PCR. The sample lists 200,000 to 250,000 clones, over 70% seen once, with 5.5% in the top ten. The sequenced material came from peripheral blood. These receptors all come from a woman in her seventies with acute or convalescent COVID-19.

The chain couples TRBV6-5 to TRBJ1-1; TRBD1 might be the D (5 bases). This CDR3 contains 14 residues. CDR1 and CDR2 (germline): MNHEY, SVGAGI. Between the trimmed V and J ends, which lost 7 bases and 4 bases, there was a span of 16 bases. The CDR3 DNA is TGTGCCAGCATGGTGCAGGGTTCGGGCACTGAAGCTTTCTTT. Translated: CASMVQGSGTEAFF.

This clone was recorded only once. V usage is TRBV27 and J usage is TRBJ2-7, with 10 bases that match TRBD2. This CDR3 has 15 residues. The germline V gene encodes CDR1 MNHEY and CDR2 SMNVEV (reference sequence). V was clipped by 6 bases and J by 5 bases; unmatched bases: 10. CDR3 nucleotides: TGTGCCAGCAGAGCCGGACTAGCGGAGAGAAACGAGCAGTACTTC. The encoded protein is CASRAGLAERNEQYF.

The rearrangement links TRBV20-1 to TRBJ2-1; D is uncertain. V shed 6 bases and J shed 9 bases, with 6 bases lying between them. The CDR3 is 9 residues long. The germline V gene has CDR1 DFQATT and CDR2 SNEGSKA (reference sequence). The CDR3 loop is CSAYPEQFF. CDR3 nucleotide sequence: TGCAGTGCCTATCCTGAGCAGTTCTTC.

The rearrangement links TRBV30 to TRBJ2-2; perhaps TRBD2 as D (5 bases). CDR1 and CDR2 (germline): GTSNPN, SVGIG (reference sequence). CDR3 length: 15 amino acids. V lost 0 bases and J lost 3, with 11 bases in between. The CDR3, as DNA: TGTGCCTGGAGTGTAGGAGGACTGGACACCGGGGAGCTGTTTTTT. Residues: CAWSVGGLDTGELFF.

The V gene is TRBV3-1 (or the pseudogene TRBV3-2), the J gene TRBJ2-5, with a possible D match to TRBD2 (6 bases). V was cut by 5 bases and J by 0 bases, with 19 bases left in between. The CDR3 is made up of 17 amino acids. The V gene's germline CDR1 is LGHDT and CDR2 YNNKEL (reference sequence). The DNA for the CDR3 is TGTGCCAGCAGCTCCGGTCGGGGGATGATGTACCAAGAGACCCAGTACTTC. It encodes CASSSGRGMMYQETQYF.